Following are 7 T cell receptor beta chains from one sample sequenced in a study of CD8+CD57+ T cells in acquired aplastic anemia. TCR beta VDJ combinations and CDR3 sequences were profiled from genomic DNA. TCRdb redid the calling of the reads with MiXCR, one entry per CDR3 protein. Of fewer than 80,000 distinct CDR3 sequences in the sample, around 70% were seen once. Individuals selected for sequencing had exhibited CD8+CD57+ cell expansion on flow cytometry. Sequencing was carried out using sorted CD4+, CD8+, or CD8+CD57+ T cells (not recorded which) from PBMCs. All receptors derive from a human donor with aplastic anemia.

As to this clonotype: The final CDR3 position lacks the conserved phenylalanine or tryptophan, pointing to a likely read error. The rearrangement links TRBV2 to TRBJ2-5; D perhaps matches TRBD2 (5 bases). The CDR3 covers 15 residues. Trimming cost V 0 bases and J 7 bases, with 15 bases left between them. Germline V gives CDR1 SNHLY, CDR2 FYNNEI. As DNA, the CDR3 is TGTGCCAGCAGTGAAGCGCTTGGGAGCCAAAGGACCCAGTACTTA. It translates to CASSEALGSQRTQYL.

In the case of this clonotype: A junction boundary mismatches the germline segment, possibly from a read error. This CDR3 reads CASRPRIREEAQYF. CDR3 sequence (DNA): TGTGCCAGCAGACCACGGATCCGGGAAGAGGCCCAGTACTTC. The chain uses TRBV7-9 and TRBJ2-5; weak D call: TRBD2 (5 bases). The CDR3 extends over 14 amino acids. Germline values: CDR1 SEHNR, CDR2 FQNEAQ (reference sequence).

V is TRBV20-1 and J is TRBJ2-1; D is unresolved. Germline values: CDR1 DFQATT, CDR2 SNEGSKA (reference sequence). Trimming stripped 5 bases from V and 1 base from J, with 15 bases between. The CDR3 loop spans 15 amino acids. The CDR3 here is CSADPDVRSYNEQFF. CDR3 nucleotides: TGCAGTGCTGACCCCGATGTGCGGTCCTACAATGAGCAGTTCTTC.

The chain joins TRBV5-1 to TRBJ1-2, with D uncertain. This CDR3 has 13 residues. Trimming took off 4 bases at V and 4 bases at J, with 11 bases between the two ends. CDR1 is SGHRS, CDR2 YFSETQ, per germline. CDR3 DNA sequence: TGCGCCAGCAGCCTGGACGGCAGCTATGGCTACACCTTC. Translated: CASSLDGSYGYTF.

The V call is TRBV19, the J call TRBJ1-6; TRBD1 matches 12 bases. V gave up 11 bases and J gave up 10 bases; unmatched junction bases: 6. This CDR3 is 13 amino acids long. Germline V CDR1 and CDR2: LNHDA, SQIVND (reference sequence). The CDR3 DNA sequence: TGTGCCTCGAGGGGGACAGGGGGCTCACCCCTCCACTTT. Its protein is CASRGTGGSPLHF.

This clonotype was seen once. Germline is not matched at one junction end, which may reflect a read error. The genes are TRBV19 and TRBJ2-5; the match to TRBD1 covers 8 bases. The CDR3 covers 13 residues. Germline CDR1 is LNHDA and CDR2 is SQIVND (reference sequence). CDR3 coding DNA: TGTGCCGGTAGCCACGACAGGGGAGAGACCCAGTACTTC. It codes for CAGSHDRGETQYF.

This chain uses TRBV5-1 with TRBJ1-2; no clear D. This CDR3 has 12 amino acids. Trimming removed 4 bases at V and 8 bases at J, with 12 bases between. Germline V lookup: CDR1 SGHRS, CDR2 YFSETQ. The DNA of the CDR3 is TGCGCCAGCAGCCCCGACCTCCTCGGCTACACCTTC. Translated: CASSPDLLGYTF.